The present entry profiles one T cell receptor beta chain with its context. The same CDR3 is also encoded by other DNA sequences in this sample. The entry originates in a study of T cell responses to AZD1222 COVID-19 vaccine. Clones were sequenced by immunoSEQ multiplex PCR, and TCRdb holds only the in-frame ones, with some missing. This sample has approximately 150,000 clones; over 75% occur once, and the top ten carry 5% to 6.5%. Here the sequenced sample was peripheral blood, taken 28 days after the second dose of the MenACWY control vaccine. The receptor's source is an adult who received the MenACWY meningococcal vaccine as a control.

CDR3 bases: TGTGCCAGCAGCCTCCGGACAGGGGGCACCGGGGAGCTGTTTTTT. This sequence encodes CASSLRTGGTGELFF. The rearrangement joins TRBV3-1 (or the pseudogene TRBV3-2) to TRBJ2-2; TRBD1 aligns across 10 bases. V was clipped by 4 bases and J by 4 bases; unmatched bases: 3. The CDR3 consists of 15 residues. CDR1 and CDR2 from the germline V gene are LGHDT and YNNKEL (reference sequence).